This T cell receptor (beta chain) originates from a study of cytomegalovirus exposure and HLA in healthy donors. Study-level results: Sequence variants that were highly shared formed a cluster that was likely a sequencing artifact. The authors confirmed in vitro that a few CMV-associated chains were specific for CMV antigens. TCR beta V segments were, for the most part, productive about 87% or about 30% of the time in an earlier analysis.

The CDR3 is 13 amino acids. CDR1 GTSNPN and CDR2 SVGIG come from the germline V gene (reference sequence). V lost 8 bases, J lost 0 bases, and 10 bases lay in between. The PCR had 60 Vbeta and 13 Jbeta primers. Assay used: immunoSEQ multiplex PCR; TCRdb lists only in-frame clones, some missing. The data show some 150,000 clones, with roughly 10% seen just once and less than 2% held by the top ten. All donors participated as healthy donors of bone marrow. The table lists this clone with a few counts. Its antigen remains unknown. The sequence derives from a man over 45 in good health and CMV-seronegative. This chain connects TRBV30 to TRBJ2-2; D may be TRBD2 (6 bases). Sample: PBMCs. CDR3 sequence (DNA): TGTGCCGTCAGGGACTCGAACACCGGGGAGCTGTTTTTT. Protein: CAVRDSNTGELFF.